Below are 9 T cell receptor beta chains sequenced from a single sample in a study of cytomegalovirus exposure and HLA in healthy donors. Amplification used 60 Vbeta primers and 13 Jbeta primers. TCRdb's copy holds only in-frame clones and misses some; the assay was immunoSEQ multiplex PCR. Here the sample spans 150,000 to 200,000 clones, over 60% being singletons. The specimen was PBMCs. These receptors were collected from a woman in her 40s in good health and CMV-seronegative.

Concerning this clone: Distinct nucleotide sequences in the sample also encode this CDR3. V usage is TRBV6-6 and J usage is TRBJ1-5; 7 bases agree with TRBD1. The CDR3 is 16 residues long. Per the germline V gene, CDR1 is MNHNY and CDR2 is SVGAGI (reference sequence). The ends lost 4 bases at V and 7 bases at J; junction bases unmatched: 13. CDR3: CASSFKPDREGQPQHF. The CDR3 DNA reads TGTGCCAGCAGTTTCAAACCCGACAGGGAAGGGCAGCCCCAGCATTTT.

A few counts support this clone. The rearrangement joins TRBV7-2 to TRBJ1-5; no firm D call. The CDR3 totals 12 residues. Germline V gene lookup returns CDR1 SGHTA and CDR2 FQGNSA. V was shortened by 1 base and J by 11 bases, with 9 bases between the two germline ends. The CDR3 sequence: CASSLVRSAQHF. The CDR3 nucleotides read TGTGCCAGCAGCTTAGTCCGATCAGCCCAGCATTTT.

The rearrangement links TRBV5-1 to TRBJ2-1; D may be TRBD2 (6 bases). CDR1 and CDR2 (germline): SGHRS, YFSETQ. Trimming removed 3 bases from V and 7 bases from J, with 11 bases in between. The CDR3 spans 13 residues. CDR3 amino acids: CASSSPGLNEQFF. CDR3 DNA: TGCGCCAGCAGCTCGCCCGGACTAAATGAGCAGTTCTTC.

The chain uses TRBV5-4 and TRBJ1-3, with D perhaps TRBD1 (5 bases). V dropped 0 bases and J dropped 0 bases, with 10 bases sitting between them. The CDR3 is 16 residues long. The V gene's germline CDR1 is SGHNT and CDR2 YYREEE (reference sequence). CDR3 residues: CASSLGDRSSGNTIYF. The DNA of the CDR3 is TGTGCCAGCAGCTTGGGTGACAGAAGCTCTGGAAACACCATATATTTT.

The chain has TRBV9 and TRBJ1-2, with TRBD1 matching 10 bases. V shed 4 bases, J shed 7 bases, and the junction held 4 bases outside the gene matches. Germline V gene lookup returns CDR1 SGDLS and CDR2 YYNGEE. The CDR3 runs 13 residues. CDR3 region: CASSPGQGVGYTF. CDR3 nucleotides: TGTGCCAGCAGCCCCGGACAGGGGGTTGGCTACACCTTC.

This chain joins TRBV6-5 and TRBJ2-7; 7 nucleotides align to TRBD1. CDR1 and CDR2 from the germline V gene are MNHEY and SVGAGI. Unmatched junction bases numbered 14, after V lost 7 bases and J lost 5 bases. This CDR3 contains 15 residues. The CDR3 loop reads CASTASATGLDEQYF. Here the CDR3 DNA reads TGTGCCAGCACTGCGTCCGCGACAGGGTTGGACGAGCAGTACTTC.

The chain joins TRBV7-9 to TRBJ1-2, with 8 positions matching TRBD1. The CDR3 runs to 15 residues. CDR1 SEHNR and CDR2 FQNEAQ come from the germline V gene (reference sequence). The V and J ends lost 4 bases and 3 bases, in that order; junction bases with no gene match: 7. The CDR3 nucleotides are TGTGCCAGCAGCTCCCAGGGGGCCTTGGACTATGGCTACACCTTC. Translating it yields CASSSQGALDYGYTF.

This clone was counted only a few times. This chain joins TRBV4-1 and TRBJ1-5; D perhaps matches TRBD1 (5 bases). Germline lookup yields CDR1 MGHRA and CDR2 YSYEKL. CDR3 length equals 15 residues. Trimming cost V 6 bases and J 5 bases, with 17 bases left between them. CDR3 in amino acids: CASSYDRGAYQPQHF. The CDR3 bases are TGCGCCAGCAGTTACGACAGAGGAGCCTATCAGCCCCAGCATTTT.

This chain joins TRBV11-3 and TRBJ2-3, with 12 bases identical to TRBD2. The V gene end was trimmed by 4 bases and the J gene end by 4 bases; junction bases not matched to a gene: 6. This CDR3 region has 16 residues. The V gene's germline CDR1 is SGHNT and CDR2 YENEEA. CDR3 in DNA: TGTGCCAGCAGCTCAACAACTAGCGGGGGGTCAGATACGCAGTATTTT. Protein: CASSSTTSGGSDTQYF.